This is a list of T cell receptor beta chains from one sample in a study of CD8+CD57+ T cells in acquired aplastic anemia. TCRdb re-called the reads through MiXCR, storing one row per CDR3 protein. Counted here are approximately 270,000 distinct CDR3 sequences, 50% to 70% occurring once; the ten biggest clones make up 8%. The sample comprised sorted CD4+, CD8+, or CD8+CD57+ T cells (not recorded which) from PBMCs. The receptors were sampled from a human donor with severe aplastic anemia or a healthy control (not recorded which). CDR3s include the opening cysteine and the closing phenylalanine or tryptophan. The D gene is left open where the match is weak. Where a row states a size, it is once, few, many or the class of an expanded clone; other rows omit it.

V gene	D gene	clone size	J gene	CDR3 protein	CDR3 DNA
TRBV19	.	.	TRBJ1-6	CASSILGTPDNSPLHF	TGTGCCAGTAGTATACTCGGGACACCAGATAATTCACCCCTCCACTTT
TRBV7-3	.	.	TRBJ1-2	CASSLSLGQTTTF	TGTGCCAGCAGCTTAAGCCTAGGACAGACCACCACCTTC
TRBV18	.	many	TRBJ1-3	CASASGVGNTIYF	TGTGCCAGCGCATCAGGGGTTGGAAACACCATATATTTT
TRBV20-1	.	.	TRBJ2-7	CSASSREQYF	TGCAGTGCCTCCTCACGCGAGCAGTACTTC
TRBV5-1	.	many	TRBJ1-1	CASSELSEMANTEAFF	TGCGCCAGCAGCGAGCTATCTGAGATGGCGAACACTGAAGCTTTCTTT
TRBV6-5	.	.	TRBJ1-3	CASSSFGGAVNTIYF	TGTGCCAGCAGTTCCTTCGGAGGGGCGGTGAACACCATATATTTT
TRBV20-1	.	.	TRBJ1-6	CSARASGIPNSPLHF	TGCAGTGCTAGAGCGTCAGGGATACCTAATTCACCCCTCCACTTT
TRBV14	TRBD1	once	TRBJ2-7	CASSPDRVVKYF	TGTGCCAGCAGCCCGGACAGGGTGGTGAAGTACTTC
TRBV10-3	.	few	TRBJ2-1	CAISDPGRLLNEQFF	TGTGCCATCAGTGACCCGGGACGGCTTTTAAATGAGCAGTTCTTC
TRBV29-1	TRBD1	many	TRBJ1-2	CSVDDETRQGGYTF	TGCAGCGTTGATGATGAGACTAGACAGGGTGGCTACACCTTC
TRBV12-3/TRBV12-4	.	many	TRBJ2-7	CASSFRQGAGGSEQYF	TGTGCCAGCAGTTTCCGTCAAGGTGCCGGGGGCAGCGAGCAGTACTTC
TRBV5-1	.	few	TRBJ2-3	CASSVDTQLRDTQYF	TGCGCCAGCAGCGTGGACACTCAGCTCCGAGATACGCAGTATTTT
TRBV7-3	.	.	TRBJ2-1	CASSFGGPTARNEQFF	TGTGCCAGCAGCTTCGGCGGGCCGACGGCTCGCAATGAGCAGTTCTTC
TRBV5-6	.	.	TRBJ2-5	CASSLDRDQETQYF	TGTGCCAGCAGCTTGGACAGGGACCAAGAGACCCAGTACTTC
TRBV7-3	TRBD1	once	TRBJ1-1	CASSSRDRPMNTEAFF	TGTGCCAGCAGCTCCCGGGACAGACCCATGAACACTGAAGCTTTCTTT
TRBV30	.	many	TRBJ1-1	CAWSWSLSAEAFF	TGTGCCTGGAGTTGGAGCTTGTCCGCTGAAGCTTTCTTT